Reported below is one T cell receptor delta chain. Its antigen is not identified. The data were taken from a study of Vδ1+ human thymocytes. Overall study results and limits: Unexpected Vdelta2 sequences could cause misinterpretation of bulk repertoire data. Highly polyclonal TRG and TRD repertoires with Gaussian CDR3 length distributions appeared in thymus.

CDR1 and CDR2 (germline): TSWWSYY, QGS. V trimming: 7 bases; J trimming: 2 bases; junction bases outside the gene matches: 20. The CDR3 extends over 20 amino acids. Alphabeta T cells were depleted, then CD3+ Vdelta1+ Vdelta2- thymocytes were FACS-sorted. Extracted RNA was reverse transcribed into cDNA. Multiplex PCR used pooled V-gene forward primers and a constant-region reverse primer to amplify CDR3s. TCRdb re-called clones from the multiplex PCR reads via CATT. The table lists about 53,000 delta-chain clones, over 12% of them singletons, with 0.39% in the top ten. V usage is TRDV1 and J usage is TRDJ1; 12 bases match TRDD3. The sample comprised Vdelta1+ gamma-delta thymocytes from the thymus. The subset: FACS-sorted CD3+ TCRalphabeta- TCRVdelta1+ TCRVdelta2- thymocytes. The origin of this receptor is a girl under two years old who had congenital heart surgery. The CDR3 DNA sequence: TGTGCTCTTGCAGTCCTATCGCCAGGACTGGGGGATACTGTAACCGATAAACTCATCTTT. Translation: CALAVLSPGLGDTVTDKLIF.